This T cell receptor (beta chain) was recorded in a study of blood T cells in healthy people across ages. Broader study findings: Roughly linear age-related decline in beta diversity appeared, significant by age roughly 40. Percentage of naive T cells showed a strong correlation with TCR beta diversity. The study lacked donor CMV status, which possibly confounded expanded clonotype changes.

Every donor provided around 9.5 milliliters of peripheral blood. This clonotype was seen a few times. Its antigen is still unknown. Through a sample-barcoded 5' primer and a J-beta primer mix, a second PCR was run for roughly 6 to 11 cycles. Each CDR3 protein is one row after TCRdb ran MiXCR on the 5' RACE reads. The sample shows 700,000 or so distinct CDR3 sequences, about a fifth of them seen only once. Germline V CDR1 and CDR2: WNHNN, SYGVQD (reference sequence). Trimming stripped 3 bases from V and 6 bases from J, with 9 bases between. The CDR3 contains 13 residues. The clonotype originates from a man in his sixties or seventies in good health. The chain links TRBV10-1 to TRBJ2-4, with a weak D call TRBD1 (6 bases). Material for sequencing was blood. The CDR3 region is CASSEGTPNIQYF. The CDR3 DNA is TGCGCCAGCAGTGAAGGGACACCAAACATTCAGTACTTC.